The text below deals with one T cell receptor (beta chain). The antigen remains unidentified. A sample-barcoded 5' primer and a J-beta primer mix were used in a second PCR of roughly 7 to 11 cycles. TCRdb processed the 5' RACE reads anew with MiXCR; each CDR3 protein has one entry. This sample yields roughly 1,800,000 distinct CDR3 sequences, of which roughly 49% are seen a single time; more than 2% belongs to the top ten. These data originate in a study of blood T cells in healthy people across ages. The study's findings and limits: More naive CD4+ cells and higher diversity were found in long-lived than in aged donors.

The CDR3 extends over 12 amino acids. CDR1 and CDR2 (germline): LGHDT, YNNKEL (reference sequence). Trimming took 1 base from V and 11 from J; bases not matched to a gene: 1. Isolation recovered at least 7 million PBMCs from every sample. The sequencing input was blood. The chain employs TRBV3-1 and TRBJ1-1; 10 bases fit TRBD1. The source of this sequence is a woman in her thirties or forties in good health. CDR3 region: CASSQGQGAAFF. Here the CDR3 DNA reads TGTGCCAGCAGCCAAGGACAGGGGGCGGCTTTCTTT.